This TCR beta chain was recovered during a study of identifying expanded T cells in peripheral blood. This clone showed up just a few times. Antigen specificity is unknown. Sequence at one end of the junction differs from germline and may be a read error. Study observations and caveats: Two-week clone count variance significantly increased as total template count grew. Technical replicates showed around 1.2 changed clones; roughly two weeks about 16.4; four weeks 19.

Assay used: immunoSEQ multiplex PCR; TCRdb lists only in-frame clones, some missing. This sample carries approximately 120,000 clones, 88% of them seen once, and the ten largest clones take about 7.7%. Per germline, CDR1 SNHLY and CDR2 FYNNEI. The CDR3 contains 11 residues. During the collection period, no donor immune events like infections were recorded. The rearrangement uses TRBV2 and TRBJ2-3; D gene ambiguous. The TCR sequence derives from a person between 18 and 75 years old in good health. Sequenced: blood. CDR3 protein: CASRDTDTQYF. CDR3 DNA: TGTGCCAGCCGTGATACAGATACGCAGTATTTT.